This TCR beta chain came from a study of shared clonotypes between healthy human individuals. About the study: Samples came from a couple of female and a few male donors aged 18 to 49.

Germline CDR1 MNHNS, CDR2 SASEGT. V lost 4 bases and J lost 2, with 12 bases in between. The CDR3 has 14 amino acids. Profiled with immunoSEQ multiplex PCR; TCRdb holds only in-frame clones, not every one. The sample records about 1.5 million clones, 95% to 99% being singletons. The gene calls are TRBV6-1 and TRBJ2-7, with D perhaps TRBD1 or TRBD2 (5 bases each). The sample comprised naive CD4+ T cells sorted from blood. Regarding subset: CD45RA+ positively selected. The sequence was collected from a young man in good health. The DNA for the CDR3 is TGTGCCAGCAGTGCCCGGGACGGACCCTACGAGCAGTACTTC. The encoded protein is CASSARDGPYEQYF.